The clone carrying this TCR beta chain was observed at least ten times. Per the germline V gene, CDR1 is DFQATT and CDR2 is SNEGSKA (reference sequence). After removal of 3 bases from V and 5 bases from J, the junction contained 8 bases not matched to a gene. This CDR3 spans 14 amino acids. This specimen comes from a study of CD8 T cells in ankylosing spondylitis. TCRdb reanalysed the 5' RACE reads using MiXCR and keeps one entry per CDR3 protein. The table lists hundreds of thousands of distinct CDR3 sequences, roughly a third of them singletons, with approximately 4% in the top ten. Sequencing used blood, either unsorted or a sorted T cell fraction (not recorded which). J is TRBJ1-1 and V is TRBV20-1; 8 positions agree with TRBD1. The receptor comes from a male donor with ankylosing spondylitis or in good health (not recorded which). CDR3: CSASIQGVGTEAFF. In DNA form, the CDR3 reads TGCAGTGCTAGTATACAGGGGGTTGGAACTGAAGCTTTCTTT.